A single T cell receptor (beta chain) is shown here with its context. Its cognate antigen is unknown. PCR was performed using 60 Vbeta and 13 Jbeta primers. Assay used: immunoSEQ multiplex PCR; TCRdb lists only in-frame clones, some missing. The sample includes some 39,000 clones. Germline assignment: CDR1 SEHNR and CDR2 FQNEAQ (reference sequence). The V segment lost 3 bases and the J segment 2 bases; nucleotides outside the gene matches: 5. This CDR3 spans 15 amino acids. The sample comes from a study of cytomegalovirus exposure and HLA in healthy donors. Study-level findings and limits: Later analysis identified a missense DCLRE1C variant that was linked to TCR beta V- and J-gene trimming.

The sequencing sample was made of PBMCs. The V and J genes are TRBV7-9 and TRBJ2-7; TRBD2 agrees at 9 bases. This TCR was sampled from a man aged 30 to 39 in good health and CMV-seronegative. The CDR3 DNA reads as TGTGCCAGCAGCTTGACTAGCGGAAACACCTACGAGCAGTACTTC. Translated: CASSLTSGNTYEQYF.